The 15 T cell receptor beta chains reported below all come from one sample, sequenced in a study of control samples from healthy donors and cancer patients. Some clones are missing from TCRdb's copy, which holds only in-frame ones; the method was immunoSEQ multiplex PCR. The table lists around 120,000 clones, about 95% of them singletons. Sequenced: blood. These TCRs come from a man aged 25-45 years in good health.

This chain joins TRBV4-1 and TRBJ1-2; 9 bases align to TRBD1. This CDR3 spans 19 amino acids. J gave up 0 bases and V 4 bases, and 15 bases lay outside the gene matches. Per the germline V gene, CDR1 is MGHRA and CDR2 is YSYEKL. Here the CDR3 reads CASSLITGTGHGTNYGYTF. The CDR3 nucleotides read TGCGCCAGCAGCCTCATTACCGGGACAGGGCATGGGACTAACTATGGCTACACCTTC.

Only one count was recorded for this clone. The chain carries TRBV5-1 and TRBJ2-1, with TRBD1 identical over 8 bases. Germline V gives CDR1 SGHRS, CDR2 YFSETQ. V was clipped by 0 bases and J by 8 bases; unmatched bases: 4. There are 14 residues in the CDR3. Here the CDR3 DNA reads TGCGCCAGCAGCTTGGGACAGGGGTACGATGAGCAGTTCTTC. Encoded protein: CASSLGQGYDEQFF.

A few counts support this clone. V is TRBV5-4 and J is TRBJ1-6; a possible D gene is TRBD1 (6 bases). V was cut by 2 bases and J by 4 bases, with 13 bases left in between. CDR1 is SGHNT, CDR2 YYREEE, per germline (reference sequence). The CDR3 runs 16 residues. The CDR3 DNA reads TGTGCCAGCAGCTTCGGGGACATGATATATAATTCACCCCTCCACTTT. This translates into CASSFGDMIYNSPLHF. Drawing the rest from reference TRBV5-4 and TRBJ1-6, the complete variable domain is ETGVTQSPTHLIKTRGQQVTLRCSSQSGHNTVSWYQQALGQGPQFIFQYYREEENGRGNFPPRFSGLQFPNYSSELNVNALELDDSALYLCASSFGDMIYNSPLHFGNGTRLTVT.

This CDR3 is CASSLQNYEQYF. CDR3 in DNA: TGTGCCAGCAGCCTTCAAAACTACGAGCAGTACTTC. The chain employs TRBV13 and TRBJ2-7; D gene uncertain. Germline V gives CDR1 PRHDT, CDR2 FYEKMQ (reference sequence). The CDR3 runs 12 residues. Trimming cost V 5 bases and J 3 bases, with 8 bases left between them. Combining the CDR3 with reference TRBV13 and TRBJ2-7 gives the whole variable domain AAGVIQSPRHLIKEKRETATLKCYPIPRHDTVYWYQQGPGQDPQFLISFYEKMQSDKGSIPDRFSAQQFSDYHSELNMSSLELGDSALYFCASSLQNYEQYFGPGTRLTVT.

The chain recombines TRBV27 with TRBJ1-2; 7 positions agree with TRBD1. The V gene end was trimmed by 6 bases and the J gene end by 1 base; junction bases not matched to a gene: 2. This CDR3 is built from 13 residues. Germline V CDR1 and CDR2: MNHEY, SMNVEV (reference sequence). This CDR3 reads CASRTGFNYGYTF. CDR3 nucleotide sequence: TGTGCCAGCAGGACAGGGTTTAACTATGGCTACACCTTC.

The rearrangement uses TRBV5-1 and TRBJ2-5, with D perhaps TRBD1 or TRBD2 (5 bases each). The CDR3 has 14 residues. Trimming took off 4 bases at V and 1 base at J, with 11 bases between the two ends. Germline loops: CDR1 SGHRS, CDR2 YFSETQ. The chain's CDR3 is CASSEGPPQETQYF. DNA of the CDR3: TGCGCCAGCAGCGAGGGACCCCCCCAAGAGACCCAGTACTTC.

V and J are TRBV20-1 and TRBJ2-5; the D is unclear. The V end lost 3 bases, the J end lost 5 bases, and 13 bases lay between the germline ends. The CDR3 is 13 amino acids. Germline CDR1 and CDR2: DFQATT and SNEGSKA (reference sequence). The CDR3 DNA reads TGCAGTGCTAGTTTCCCAAGTCTGGAGACCCAGTACTTC. Translated, it gives CSASFPSLETQYF.

The chain combines TRBV12-3 or TRBV12-4 with TRBJ2-7; D ambiguous. The CDR3 covers 9 residues. The V end was cut by 5 bases, the J end by 8 bases, with 4 bases between. The CDR3 nucleotides are TGTGCCAGCAGTACCAAGCAGTACTTC. It is translated as CASSTKQYF.

The chain carries TRBV30 and TRBJ1-3; 9 bases fit TRBD1. The junction had 8 bases not matched to a gene; V was cut back by 5 bases and J by 0 bases. The germline V gene has CDR1 GTSNPN and CDR2 SVGIG (reference sequence). This CDR3 has 16 residues. The CDR3 DNA is TGTGCCTGGCTTGGACAGGGGCCACGCTCTGGAAACACCATATATTTT. Protein sequence: CAWLGQGPRSGNTIYF.

This chain links TRBV6-2 or TRBV6-3 with TRBJ2-7; D assignment may be TRBD1 or TRBD2 (5 bases each). With 2 bases removed from V and 2 bases from J, the gap between germline ends came to 10 bases. The CDR3 has 14 residues. Per germline, CDR1 MNHEY and CDR2 SVGEGT. The CDR3 reads CASSYGAGPYEQYF. For the CDR3, the DNA is TGTGCCAGCAGTTACGGGGCGGGCCCCTACGAGCAGTACTTC.

This chain links TRBV5-1 with TRBJ2-5; the match to TRBD2 covers 13 bases. The germline gives CDR1 SGHRS, CDR2 YFSETQ. The J segment lost 1 base and the V segment lost 4 bases, leaving 4 bases of the junction unmatched. The CDR3 contains 16 residues. The CDR3 DNA reads as TGCGCCAGCAGCAAAAGACTAGCGGGGGGCCAAGAGACCCAGTACTTC. Amino acids: CASSKRLAGGQETQYF.

The rearrangement links TRBV7-2 to TRBJ2-3; a possible D gene is TRBD2 (7 bases). From germline, CDR1 is SGHTA and CDR2 FQGNSA. The V end lost 1 base, the J end lost 3 bases, and 14 bases lay between the germline ends. CDR3 size: 16 residues. The CDR3 loop is CASSLGRGGGTDTQYF. For the CDR3, the DNA is TGTGCCAGCAGCTTAGGTAGGGGGGGCGGTACAGATACGCAGTATTTT.

The rearrangement uses TRBV4-3 and TRBJ2-7, with D perhaps TRBD1 or TRBD2 (5 bases each). Germline lookup yields CDR1 LGHNA and CDR2 YSLEER. Trimming stripped 4 bases from V and 4 bases from J, with 17 bases between. This CDR3 is built from 15 residues. The DNA of the CDR3 is TGCGCCAGCAGCCTTGGGACGTCCCTGGGGTACGAGCAGTACTTC. Amino acids: CASSLGTSLGYEQYF.

The chain employs TRBV6-1 and TRBJ1-5; possibly TRBD1 for D (5 bases). Between the trimmed V and J ends, which lost 2 bases and 6 bases, there was a span of 17 bases. The CDR3 covers 16 residues. The germline V gene has CDR1 MNHNS and CDR2 SASEGT. The DNA of the CDR3 is TGTGCCAGCAGTGAACCCCACAGGAGGGTCGGTCAGCCCCAGCATTTT. Protein sequence: CASSEPHRRVGQPQHF.

This clone appeared a single time. The chain uses TRBV11-3 and TRBJ2-7, with D perhaps TRBD1 (5 bases). The V end lost 2 bases, the J end lost 6 bases, and 11 bases lay between the germline ends. The CDR3 covers 13 residues. Germline V gives CDR1 SGHNT, CDR2 YENEEA. The CDR3 nucleotides are TGTGCCAGCAGCTTATCAGGGTTCGCCGAGCAGTACTTC. Its translation is CASSLSGFAEQYF.